What follows describes a single T cell receptor (beta chain). The CDR3 is 13 residues long. V gave up 5 bases and J gave up 13 bases; unmatched junction bases: 10. The study recruited people aged about 18 to 95 years across approximately 24 US areas. Cohort allocation depended upon clinical history that participants reported. The data were taken from a study of blood T cell repertoires in COVID-19. Methods used by the authors: Reference gene primer amplification gave estimated nucleated cell counts. Libraries were prepared by immunoSEQ multiplex PCR; TCRdb keeps only in-frame clonotypes and omits some of them. That table furnishes V, J and clone size, whereas the DNA furnished D and trimming. The repertoire includes 300,000 to 400,000 clones, about 90% of them detected once, and approximately 0.99% sits in the top ten.

The V gene is TRBV12-3 or TRBV12-4, the J gene TRBJ1-4; 7 bases match TRBD1. The sequence derives from a woman aged 25 to 45 who had recovered from COVID-19. What was sequenced was PBMCs or T cells enriched from blood (not recorded which). CDR3 in DNA: TGTGCCAGCAGTCAGGCCGGGACAGCGCGACTGTTTTTT. Translation gives CASSQAGTARLFF.